The 6 T cell receptor beta chains listed next were all sequenced from one sample in a study of cytomegalovirus exposure and HLA in healthy donors. PCR was performed using 60 Vbeta and 13 Jbeta primers. The method was immunoSEQ multiplex PCR; TCRdb's version includes in-frame clones alone and lacks a portion of them. The sample records 150,000 to 200,000 clones, approximately 80% being singletons. Sequencing used PBMCs. These TCRs come from a man aged 55 to 70 in good health and CMV-seronegative.

This rearrangement joins TRBV2 to TRBJ1-6; D uncertain. The CDR3 has 12 amino acids. Trimming took 0 bases from V and 13 from J, leaving 7 bases between them. Germline values: CDR1 SNHLY, CDR2 FYNNEI. The DNA for the CDR3 is TGTGCCAGCAGTGAAGCGGGCCGCCCCCTCCACTTT. Residues: CASSEAGRPLHF.

This chain uses TRBV6-1 with TRBJ2-5, with D hard to call. Trimming stripped 5 bases from V and 5 bases from J, with 6 bases between. Germline CDR1 and CDR2: MNHNS and SASEGT. This CDR3 has 11 residues. This CDR3 is CASSWQETQYF. In nucleotides, the CDR3 is TGTGCCAGCAGTTGGCAGGAGACCCAGTACTTC.

Written as DNA, the CDR3 is TGTGCCAGTCGACTAGCGGGAGTGAATGAGCAGTTCTTC. Translated: CASRLAGVNEQFF. This chain connects TRBV19 to TRBJ2-1; 12 bases fit TRBD2. V lost 8 bases, J lost 7 bases, and 3 bases stayed unmatched. This CDR3 has 13 residues. Germline V gene sequence: CDR1 LNHDA, CDR2 SQIVND (reference sequence).

This clone is a singleton in its sample. The chain links TRBV2 to TRBJ2-7, with 7 positions matching TRBD1. The CDR3 runs to 13 residues. Germline V gene lookup returns CDR1 SNHLY and CDR2 FYNNEI. V was clipped by 6 bases and J by 2 bases; unmatched bases: 4. CDR3 sequence: CASSRDRAYEQYF. For the CDR3, the DNA is TGTGCCAGCAGCCGGGACAGAGCCTACGAGCAGTACTTC.

This clone appeared a single time. V is TRBV9 and J is TRBJ2-1; 13 nucleotides agree with TRBD2. The CDR3 loop spans 18 amino acids. Germline assignment: CDR1 SGDLS and CDR2 YYNGEE. V shed 6 bases and J 4 bases; nucleotides not matched to a gene: 13. CDR3 sequence reads: CASTLGLAGAQLYNEQFF. CDR3 bases: TGTGCCAGCACCCTCGGACTAGCGGGGGCCCAACTGTACAATGAGCAGTTCTTC.

In the case of this clone: An end of the junction does not agree with germline; a read error may underlie this. The chain's CDR3 is CASSLQGAPYGYPF. For the CDR3, the DNA is TGTGCCAGCAGTTTGCAGGGGGCGCCCTATGGCTACCCCTTC. The chain uses TRBV27 and TRBJ1-2; 8 bases agree with TRBD1. This CDR3 is built from 14 residues. In germline, CDR1 is MNHEY, CDR2 SMNVEV (reference sequence).